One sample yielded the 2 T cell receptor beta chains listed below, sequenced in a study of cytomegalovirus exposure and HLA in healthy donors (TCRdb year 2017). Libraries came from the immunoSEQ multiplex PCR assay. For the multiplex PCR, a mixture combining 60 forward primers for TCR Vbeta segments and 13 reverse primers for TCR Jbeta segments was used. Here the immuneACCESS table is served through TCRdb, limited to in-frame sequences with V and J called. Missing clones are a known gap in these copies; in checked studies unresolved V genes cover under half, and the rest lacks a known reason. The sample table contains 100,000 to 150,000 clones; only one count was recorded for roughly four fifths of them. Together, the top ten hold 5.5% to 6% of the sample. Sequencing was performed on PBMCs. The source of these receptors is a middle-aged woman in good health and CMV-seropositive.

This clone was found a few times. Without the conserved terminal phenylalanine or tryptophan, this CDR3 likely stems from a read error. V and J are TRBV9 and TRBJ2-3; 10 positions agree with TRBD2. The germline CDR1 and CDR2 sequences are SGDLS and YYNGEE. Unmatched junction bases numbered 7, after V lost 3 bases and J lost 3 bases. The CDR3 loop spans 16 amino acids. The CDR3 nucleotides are TGTGCCAGCAGCGACCTAGCGGGAGCGGCGACAGATACGCAGTATCTT. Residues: CASSDLAGAATDTQYL.

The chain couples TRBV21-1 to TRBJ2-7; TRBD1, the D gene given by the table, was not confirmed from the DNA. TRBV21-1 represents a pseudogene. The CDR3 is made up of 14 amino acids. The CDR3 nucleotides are TGTGCCAGCAGCCAGACAGCCTACTCCTACGAGCAGTACTTC. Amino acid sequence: CASSQTAYSYEQYF.